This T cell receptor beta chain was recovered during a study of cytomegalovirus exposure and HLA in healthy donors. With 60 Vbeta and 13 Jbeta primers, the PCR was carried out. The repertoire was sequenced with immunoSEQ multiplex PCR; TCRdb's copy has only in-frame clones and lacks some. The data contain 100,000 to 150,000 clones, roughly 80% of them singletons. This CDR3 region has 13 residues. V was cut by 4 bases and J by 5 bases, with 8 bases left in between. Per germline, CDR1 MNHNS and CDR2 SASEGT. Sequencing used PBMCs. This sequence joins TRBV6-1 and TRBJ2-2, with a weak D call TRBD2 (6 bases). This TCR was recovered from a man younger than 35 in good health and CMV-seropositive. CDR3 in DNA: TGTGCCAGCAGTGCAGGGAGGACCGGGGAGCTGTTTTTT. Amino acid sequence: CASSAGRTGELFF.